Shown below are 6 T cell receptor beta chains from a single sample sequenced in a study of shared clonotypes between healthy human individuals. Selected positively for CCR7 and CD45RO-negative, naive CD8 cells excluded terminally differentiated effector memory CD45RA+ cells. Produced via immunoSEQ multiplex PCR; TCRdb's table is partial and in-frame only. This repertoire shows roughly 1,800,000 clones, about 95% found once; its top ten account for 0.95% to 1.5%. Material for sequencing was naive CD8+ T cells sorted from blood. The receptor source for this set is a man aged 18 to 29 in good health.

This chain joins TRBV11-2 and TRBJ2-3; a possible D gene is TRBD2 (5 bases). Germline V CDR1 and CDR2: SGHAT, FQNNGV. The CDR3 totals 13 residues. The germline V and J ends were trimmed by 2 bases and 5 bases, with 8 bases remaining between them. CDR3 residues: CASSLFGGDTQYF. The CDR3 nucleotides are TGTGCCAGCAGCTTATTCGGAGGAGATACGCAGTATTTT.

This clone was seen just once. The V call is TRBV7-9, the J call TRBJ2-5, with TRBD2 matching 7 bases. The CDR3 is 15 residues long. Germline-derived CDR1 and CDR2 are SEHNR and FQNEAQ (reference sequence). Trimming at V came to 3 bases and at J to 2 bases, leaving 6 bases not matched to a gene. The CDR3 here is CASSFSGLLQETQYF. For the CDR3, the DNA is TGTGCCAGCAGCTTCTCGGGACTACTGCAAGAGACCCAGTACTTC.

V gene TRBV9 combines with J gene TRBJ2-5; maybe TRBD1 (5 bases). CDR3 length: 14 residues. Germline V lookup: CDR1 SGDLS, CDR2 YYNGEE. V lost 4 bases, J lost 1 base, and 11 bases lay in between. The CDR3, as DNA: TGTGCCAGCAGCCTTGGACAAACCCAAGAGACCCAGTACTTC. As protein: CASSLGQTQETQYF.

Note on this clone: This sample includes further DNA sequences coding for the same CDR3. V and J are TRBV5-6 and TRBJ2-5; D remains unclear. Trimming cost V 0 bases and J 2 bases, with 5 bases left between them. The CDR3 contains 13 residues. Germline V gives CDR1 SGHDT, CDR2 YYEEEE. CDR3 coding DNA: TGTGCCAGCAGCTTGGCCGAGCAAGAGACCCAGTACTTC. The encoded protein is CASSLAEQETQYF. Filled out from reference TRBV5-6 and TRBJ2-5, the complete variable domain reads DAGVTQSPTHLIKTRGQQVTLRCSPKSGHDTVSWYQQALGQGPQFIFQYYEEEERQRGNFPDRFSGHQFPNYSSELNVNALLLGDSALYLCASSLAEQETQYFGPGTRLLVL.

The chain combines TRBV5-1 with TRBJ1-6; TRBD1 is a possible D gene (6 bases). Trimming cost V 0 bases and J 2 bases, with 9 bases left between them. CDR1 is SGHRS, CDR2 YFSETQ, per germline. The CDR3 totals 16 residues. The CDR3 here is CASSLEGVTYNSPLHF. In DNA, the CDR3 is TGCGCCAGCAGCTTGGAGGGGGTTACCTATAATTCACCCCTCCACTTT.

The chain employs TRBV19 and TRBJ2-1, with a possible D match to TRBD2 (6 bases). Germline V lookup: CDR1 LNHDA, CDR2 SQIVND (reference sequence). V lost 4 bases and J lost 2, with 15 bases in between. The CDR3 is 16 residues long. CDR3 in DNA: TGTGCCAGTAGTACCTCCGGACTACCTGCCTACAATGAGCAGTTCTTC. Translating it yields CASSTSGLPAYNEQFF.